The T cell receptor (beta chain) described here comes from a study of T cells in tuberculosis. Germline CDR1 SEHNR, CDR2 FQNEAQ (reference sequence). The V and J ends lost 5 bases and 4 bases respectively, with 14 bases between them. There are 14 residues in the CDR3. General study points: Some low-affinity tetramer-binding T cells may be absent from this sample.

This clone has just a few counts. TCR-alpha and TCR-beta chains were sequenced unpaired. Sequencing used immunoSEQ multiplex PCR; TCRdb keeps in-frame clones, though not all of them. Among some 60,000 clones listed, 81% were seen once. Sorting used thawed, overnight-rested PBMC stained with anti-CD3, a viability dye and GMM-loaded CD1B tetramer. The CD1B tetramers carried C32 glucose monomycolate purified from Rhodococcus equi. Tetramer-sorted PBMC had been CD14 monocyte-depleted before freezing. From each donor, about 100,000 tetramer-negative cells were sorted. Sequenced material: CD1b-GMM tetramer-negative cells sorted from PBMCs. This receptor was identified in an adult woman with latent tuberculosis. The rearrangement links TRBV7-9 to TRBJ1-1; D might be TRBD1 (5 bases). The DNA for the CDR3 is TGTGCCAGCAGCCCCGGGACTGTTGGCACTGAAGCTTTCTTT. Protein sequence: CASSPGTVGTEAFF.